This T cell receptor (beta chain) was found in a study of spatial heterogeneity in lung cancer. Overall study context: Sequencing of follow-up PBMC samples took place when they were available, at a median of roughly 2 years after resection.

MiXCR, run by TCRdb on the 5' RACE reads, gives a single entry per CDR3 protein. The profile shows tens of thousands of distinct CDR3 sequences, less than 20% of them singletons. V lost 6 bases to trimming and J lost 0 bases, with 5 bases between them. The CDR3 runs to 13 residues. Per germline, CDR1 MNHEY and CDR2 SVGEGT. The time point: blood at routine non-recurrence follow-up after resection. The sample holds many counts of this clonotype. This receptor was identified in a male donor with early-stage non-small cell lung cancer. The chain carries TRBV6-2 or TRBV6-3 and TRBJ2-2, with D hard to call. The starting material was PBMCs, obtained at follow-up. CDR3 DNA: TGTGCCAGCAGCGGAACGAACACCGGGGAGCTGTTTTTT. This codes for CASSGTNTGELFF.